The 22 T cell receptor beta chains presented below share a single source sample, sequenced in a study of response to subunit inactivated influenza vaccine. TCRdb itself ran the RT-PCR reads through MiXCR, one entry per CDR3 protein. The repertoire holds hundreds of thousands of distinct CDR3 sequences, with about an eighth as singletons. The sequencing here drew on PBMCs from blood, taken on the day of vaccination. The receptor set was obtained from a man aged 50 to 60 who received an inactivated influenza vaccine.

This clonotype came up a few times. The chain links TRBV28 to TRBJ2-6; possible D gene TRBD2, 7 bases. Germline V gene data show CDR1 as MDHEN and CDR2 as SYDVKM. The CDR3 length is 18 residues. V was trimmed by 6 bases and J by 0 bases, leaving 18 bases between them. CDR3 nucleotide sequence: TGTGCCAGCAGCACCCCCTCCGGGGGGCTCTCTGGGGCCAACGTCCTGACTTTC. It encodes CASSTPSGGLSGANVLTF.

There are a few counts of this clonotype. The rearrangement links TRBV28 to TRBJ2-7; the D gene is possibly TRBD1 (6 bases). Germline V gene data show CDR1 as MDHEN and CDR2 as SYDVKM. The CDR3 sequence is 17 residues long. V shed 4 bases and J shed 2 bases, with 21 bases lying between them. CDR3 region: CASSYRGLSGVTYEQYF. CDR3 nucleotide sequence: TGTGCCAGCAGTTACCGGGGTCTCTCAGGGGTAACCTACGAGCAGTACTTC.

This clonotype was observed many times. The chain carries TRBV12-3 or TRBV12-4 and TRBJ1-6, with D unclear. The germline V and J ends were trimmed by 6 bases and 5 bases, with 11 bases remaining between them. The CDR3 extends over 14 amino acids. For the CDR3, the DNA is TGTGCCAGCAGGACCGGACCGAATAATTCACCCCTCCACTTT. Amino acids: CASRTGPNNSPLHF.

The sample holds a few counts of this clonotype. The gene calls are TRBV6-2 or TRBV6-3 and TRBJ1-5, with D possibly matching TRBD1 (6 bases). The V and J ends lost 0 bases and 3 bases respectively, with 15 bases between them. Per the germline V gene, CDR1 is MNHEY and CDR2 is SVGEGT. The CDR3 extends over 17 amino acids. The CDR3 coding sequence is TGTGCCAGCAGTTACTCGATCTTCAGGGGCGCCAATCAGCCCCAGCATTTT. It specifies CASSYSIFRGANQPQHF.

Ten or more counts support this clonotype. The chain combines TRBV5-1 with TRBJ2-1; 9 bases map to TRBD2. With V trimmed by 4 bases and J by 7 bases, 9 bases remained unmatched. The CDR3 is made up of 15 amino acids. The V gene's germline CDR1 is SGHRS and CDR2 YFSETQ. The CDR3 DNA sequence: TGCGCCAGCAGCATAGGACTAGCGCTAGGGAATGAGCAGTTCTTC. As protein: CASSIGLALGNEQFF.

This clonotype occurred a few times. The rearrangement joins TRBV11-2 to TRBJ2-2, with D maybe TRBD2 (5 bases). This CDR3 has 17 amino acids. V was shortened by 7 bases and J by 4 bases, with 22 bases between the two germline ends. Germline V gene sequence: CDR1 SGHAT, CDR2 FQNNGV. CDR3: CASTAPLAGVVTGELFF. The CDR3, as DNA: TGTGCCAGCACCGCGCCCCTAGCTGGCGTAGTCACCGGGGAGCTGTTTTTT.

In this sample, this clonotype turned up a few times. The chain recombines TRBV5-1 with TRBJ1-1; D gene ambiguous. CDR3 size: 14 residues. The germline V and J ends were trimmed by 2 bases and 1 base, with 9 bases remaining between them. Germline CDR1 SGHRS, CDR2 YFSETQ. CDR3 residues: CASSFMGENTEAFF. CDR3 nucleotides: TGCGCCAGCAGCTTTATGGGCGAGAACACTGAAGCTTTCTTT.

This clonotype has at least ten counts. This sequence joins TRBV4-3 and TRBJ2-7; no clear D gene. The CDR3 has 14 amino acids. Trimming shortened V by 0 bases and J by 3 bases, and 9 bases separated the two germline ends. CDR1 and CDR2 (germline): LGHNA, YSLEER. CDR3 sequence (DNA): TGCGCCAGCAGCCAAGATCTGGGGAACTACGAGCAGTACTTC. Protein: CASSQDLGNYEQYF.

This clonotype turned up a few times. The DNA of the CDR3 is TGCAGTGCTAGAGAACCGGGACAGGGGATTCAAGAGACCCAGTACTTC. Encoded protein: CSAREPGQGIQETQYF. The gene calls are TRBV20-1 and TRBJ2-5, with 10 bases matching TRBD1. Per the germline V gene, CDR1 is DFQATT and CDR2 is SNEGSKA (reference sequence). With 0 bases clipped from V and 2 bases from J, the junction kept 6 bases outside the gene matches. CDR3 length: 16 residues.

This clonotype was observed a handful of times. The DNA for the CDR3 is TGCAGCGTGCGACTAAACTATGGCTACACCTTC. Protein product: CSVRLNYGYTF. The rearrangement links TRBV29-1 to TRBJ1-2, with D hard to call. The CDR3 is made up of 11 amino acids. Trimming took off 6 bases at V and 2 bases at J, with 7 bases between the two ends. Germline loops: CDR1 SQVTM, CDR2 ANQGSEA.

This sequence joins TRBV28 and TRBJ2-5; 8 bases line up with TRBD2. The V gene end was trimmed by 5 bases and the J gene end by 4 bases; junction bases not matched to a gene: 12. The CDR3 runs to 16 residues. In germline, CDR1 is MDHEN, CDR2 SYDVKM. The CDR3 DNA sequence: TGTGCCAGCAGTCAGCCGGGACTAGAGTTCGGAGAGACCCAGTACTTC. It encodes CASSQPGLEFGETQYF. Supplemented by reference TRBV28 and TRBJ2-5, the full variable domain reads DVKVTQSSRYLVKRTGEKVFLECVQDMDHENMFWYRQDPGLGLRLIYFSYDVKMKEKGDIPEGYSVSREKKERFSLILESASTNQTSMYLCASSQPGLEFGETQYFGPGTRLLVL.

The chain combines TRBV7-9 with TRBJ2-1, with D unresolved. Germline V CDR1 and CDR2: SEHNR, FQNEAQ (reference sequence). The V end lost 3 bases, the J end lost 0 bases, and 6 bases lay between the germline ends. The CDR3 contains 14 residues. The CDR3 reads CASSFPNSYNEQFF. The CDR3, as DNA: TGTGCCAGCAGCTTCCCCAACTCCTACAATGAGCAGTTCTTC.

In its sample, this clonotype was seen a few times. The V call is TRBV10-3, the J call TRBJ1-3; possibly TRBD1 for D (5 bases). V dropped 9 bases and J dropped 4 bases, with 13 bases sitting between them. CDR1 is ENHRY and CDR2 is SYGVKD in the germline V gene. There are 13 residues in the CDR3. The CDR3 reads CAIAQGAGNTIYF. In nucleotides, the CDR3 is TGTGCCATAGCCCAGGGTGCAGGAAACACCATATATTTT.

The gene calls are TRBV7-9 and TRBJ2-7, with D maybe TRBD2 (6 bases). V lost 5 bases to trimming and J lost 4 bases, with 21 bases between them. In germline, CDR1 is SEHNR, CDR2 FQNEAQ (reference sequence). The length of the CDR3 is 16 residues. The CDR3, as DNA: TGTGCCAGCAGCCAGAAATGGGGACTTACAATATACGAGCAGTACTTC. It specifies CASSQKWGLTIYEQYF.

This clonotype showed up just a few times. This chain uses TRBV12-5 with TRBJ2-1; D unresolved. Trimming cost V 2 bases and J 0 bases, with 14 bases left between them. Germline-derived CDR1 and CDR2 are LGHNT and FRNRAP. The CDR3 totals 17 residues. For the CDR3, the DNA is TGTGCTAGTGGTTTGTCTACTCAGGAATTCTCCTACAATGAGCAGTTCTTC. Its translation is CASGLSTQEFSYNEQFF.

This clonotype was seen only a few times. As DNA, the CDR3 is TGTGCCAGCAGCTTAGCGGTCCTACAGTACTTC. It translates to CASSLAVLQYF. The chain employs TRBV7-2 and TRBJ2-7; D is undetermined. The V end was cut by 0 bases, the J end by 10 bases, with 7 bases between. This CDR3 region has 11 residues. The germline gives CDR1 SGHTA, CDR2 FQGNSA.

This chain joins TRBV29-1 and TRBJ2-2; 8 bases are a match to TRBD1. The CDR3 runs 13 residues. From germline, CDR1 is SQVTM and CDR2 ANQGSEA. The CDR3 spells CRATGGRNGELFF. CDR3 DNA: TGCCGCGCCACAGGGGGTCGGAACGGGGAGCTGTTTTTT.

This clonotype was counted at least ten times. The chain recombines TRBV29-1 with TRBJ2-1; 8 bases are a match to TRBD2. The V and J ends lost 5 bases and 7 bases, in that order; junction bases with no gene match: 7. Germline CDR1 and CDR2: SQVTM and ANQGSEA. The length of the CDR3 is 13 residues. The CDR3: CSVNGRARNEQFF. CDR3 nucleotide sequence: TGCAGCGTTAACGGGAGGGCGAGAAATGAGCAGTTCTTC.

To note about this clonotype: A single base separates this from a much larger clone, so it may be a read error. The rearrangement uses TRBV28 and TRBJ1-4, with a weak D call TRBD1 (6 bases). This CDR3 is 13 amino acids long. CDR1 and CDR2 (germline): MDHEN, SYDVKM. The CDR3 DNA sequence: TGTGCCAGCAGTTTGTGGGGAGCGGACAGTAATGTTTTT. Protein: CASSLWGADSNVF.

In nucleotides, the CDR3 is TGTGCCAGCAGCCCGTCCGAAAGGATAATATCGGCACCTGAAGCTTTCTTT. Residues: CASSPSERIISAPEAFF. The gene calls are TRBV3-1 and TRBJ1-1; no clear D. Deletions cut 4 bases from V and 6 bases from J, with 24 bases between. Germline V gene sequence: CDR1 LGHDT, CDR2 YNNKEL (reference sequence). There are 17 residues in the CDR3.

Only a few counts were recorded for this clonotype. The chain links TRBV20-1 to TRBJ2-7, with 9 bases that match TRBD1. CDR3 size: 16 residues. Losses at the gene ends were 1 base for V and 4 bases for J; bases not matched to a gene: 11. Per the germline V gene, CDR1 is DFQATT and CDR2 is SNEGSKA (reference sequence). The CDR3 spells CSARGTRGQGLYEQYF. CDR3 DNA: TGCAGTGCTAGAGGAACGAGGGGACAGGGCCTATACGAGCAGTACTTC.

This clonotype showed up just a few times. The chain is built from TRBV20-1 and TRBJ2-1; a weak D match, TRBD2 (6 bases). There are 13 residues in the CDR3. V was pared by 7 bases and J by 1 base, with 11 bases between. The germline V gene encodes CDR1 DFQATT and CDR2 SNEGSKA (reference sequence). The CDR3 sequence: CSESGLSYNEQFF. In DNA, the CDR3 is TGCAGTGAGTCAGGACTATCCTACAATGAGCAGTTCTTC.